Listed below are T cell receptor beta chains from one sample, sequenced in a study of Graves' ophthalmopathy and Graves' hyperthyroidism. TCRdb used MiXCR to reprocess the multiplex PCR reads, holding one entry per CDR3 protein. The sample contains around 590,000 distinct CDR3 sequences, under 40% of which appear only once. Material for sequencing was peripheral blood or thyroid tissue (not recorded which). These receptors all come from an adult man with Graves' hyperthyroidism. Both conserved end residues are part of each CDR3. The order of the fields is J gene, D gene, clone size, V gene, CDR3 protein, CDR3 DNA. D genes are given only for firm matches. Some rows mark clone size as missing; the rest say once, few, many or name a class of expanded clone.

TRBJ2-4 | NA | NA | TRBV2 | CASSERYGTKNIQYF | TGTGCCAGCAGTGAACGGTACGGGACCAAAAACATTCAGTACTTC
TRBJ2-7 | NA | many | TRBV28 | CASSLSRYEQYF | TGTGCCAGCAGTCTGTCCCGCTACGAGCAGTACTTC
TRBJ2-2 | NA | many | TRBV10-3 | CAISEGGTNTGELFF | TGTGCCATCAGTGAGGGGGGGACGAACACCGGGGAGCTGTTTTTT
TRBJ1-2 | TRBD1 | NA | TRBV29-1 | CSGRTGHMGYTF | TGCAGCGGCCGGACAGGACATATGGGCTACACCTTC
TRBJ2-7 | NA | many | TRBV20-1 | CSAESPPGSYEQYF | TGCAGTGCTGAGTCGCCTCCGGGGTCCTACGAGCAGTACTTC
TRBJ2-2 | TRBD1 | many | TRBV29-1 | CSVEAGQGGRFTGELFF | TGCAGCGTTGAAGCAGGACAGGGGGGACGTTTTACCGGGGAGCTGTTTTTT
TRBJ1-2 | NA | many | TRBV5-1 | CASSLGDNYGYTF | TGCGCCAGCAGCTTGGGAGATAACTATGGCTACACCTTC
TRBJ2-3 | NA | NA | TRBV7-2 | CASSTSGSQYF | TGTGCCAGCAGCACAAGCGGGTCGCAGTATTTT
TRBJ1-6 | NA | many | TRBV10-3 | CASRTEGYNSPLHF | TGTGCCAGCCGGACAGAGGGCTATAATTCACCCCTCCACTTT
TRBJ2-7 | TRBD1 | many | TRBV28 | CASSVGTGDHEQYF | TGTGCCAGCAGTGTCGGGACAGGGGACCACGAGCAGTACTTC
TRBJ2-2 | TRBD2 | few | TRBV29-1 | CSVDPMLAGTYNEQFF | TGCAGCGTTGATCCTATGTTAGCGGGCACCTACAATGAGCAGTTTTTT
TRBJ1-2 | TRBD1 | NA | TRBV25-1 | CASSGTGNDGYGYTF | TGTGCCAGCAGTGGGACAGGGAACGACGGCTATGGCTACACCTTC
TRBJ1-2 | TRBD1 | NA | TRBV25-1 | CASTSTGVGGYTF | TGTGCCAGCACCTCGACAGGGGTCGGTGGCTACACCTTC
TRBJ2-7 | TRBD1 | many | TRBV4-1 | CASSQVEGQGTEQYF | TGCGCCAGCAGCCAAGTGGAGGGACAGGGGACCGAGCAGTACTTC
TRBJ2-1 | TRBD2 | NA | TRBV29-1 | CSVDSGGQFF | TGCAGCGTTGATTCGGGGGGGCAGTTCTTC
TRBJ2-2 | TRBD1 | many | TRBV29-1 | CSVELLQGFTGELFF | TGCAGCGTTGAACTTTTACAGGGGTTCACCGGGGAGCTGTTTTTT
TRBJ1-1 | NA | NA | TRBV11-2 | CASSLGTAGNTEAFF | TGTGCCAGCAGCTTAGGGACAGCTGGGAACACTGAAGCTTTCTTT
TRBJ2-7 | TRBD1 | many | TRBV5-1 | CASEAGTGAYEQYF | TGCGCCAGCGAGGCCGGGACAGGGGCCTACGAGCAGTACTTC
TRBJ1-3 | NA | many | TRBV29-1 | CSVSGDDSQFSGNTIYF | TGCAGCGTTTCGGGAGATGACTCACAGTTCTCTGGAAACACCATATATTTT
TRBJ2-7 | NA | many | TRBV5-5 | CASSIIQGDYSYEQYF | TGTGCCAGCAGCATAATACAGGGGGACTACTCCTACGAGCAGTACTTC
TRBJ1-2 | TRBD1 | NA | TRBV5-1 | CASSLGQYTGEHYGYTF | TGTGCCAGCAGCTTGGGACAGTACACCGGGGAGCACTATGGCTACACCTTC
TRBJ2-7 | TRBD2 | NA | TRBV2 | CASSVASGAAYEQYF | TGTGCCAGCAGTGTTGCTAGCGGGGCCGCCTACGAGCAGTACTTC
TRBJ2-3 | NA | NA | TRBV6-1 | CASSELGRSTDTQYF | TGTGCCAGCAGTGAACTTGGCAGAAGCACAGATACGCAGTATTTT
TRBJ2-5 | NA | NA | TRBV5-1 | CASSFGRGHQETQYF | TGCGCCAGCAGCTTTGGACGGGGCCATCAAGAGACCCAGTACTTC
TRBJ1-2 | NA | few | TRBV28 | CASSLGGIINYGYTF | TGTGCCAGCAGTTTAGGCGGGATAATTAACTATGGCTACACCTTC
TRBJ2-7 | NA | many | TRBV7-2 | CASSLAAGDEQYF | TGTGCCAGCAGCTTAGCAGCAGGGGACGAGCAGTACTTC
TRBJ1-4 | NA | NA | TRBV6-6 | CASSIGDGKLFF | TGTGCCAGCAGCATAGGGGACGGAAAACTGTTTTTT
TRBJ1-2 | TRBD1 | many | TRBV6-6 | CASSTRDSRNYGYTF | TGTGCCAGCAGTACTCGGGACAGCCGTAACTATGGCTACACCTTC
TRBJ1-2 | NA | many | TRBV11-1 | CASSSQGYGYTF | TGTGCCAGCAGCTCACAGGGATATGGCTACACCTTC
TRBJ2-7 | NA | few | TRBV19 | CASSIRGADEQYF | TGTGCCAGTAGTATCCGGGGGGCCGACGAGCAGTACTTC
TRBJ2-2 | TRBD2 | many | TRBV20-1 | CSAPGGGGGTGELFF | TGCAGTGCCCCCGGCGGCGGGGGAGGTACCGGGGAGCTGTTTTTT
TRBJ2-7 | NA | few | TRBV3-1 | CASSQEVSGSYEQYF | TGTGCCAGCAGCCAAGAGGTGTCAGGCTCCTACGAGCAGTACTTC
TRBJ2-2 | NA | many | TRBV19 | CASSIGGSATGELFF | TGTGCCAGTAGTATAGGGGGGTCGGCCACCGGGGAGCTGTTTTTT
TRBJ2-7 | TRBD1 | many | TRBV12-3/TRBV12-4 | CASRSTGVSYEQYF | TGTGCCAGCAGATCGACAGGGGTCTCCTACGAGCAGTACTTC
TRBJ2-7 | NA | NA | TRBV6-6 | CAGSSIDEQYF | TGTGCCGGCAGTTCCATTGACGAGCAGTACTTC
TRBJ2-3 | NA | few | TRBV7-2 | CASSTDFTDTQYF | TGTGCCAGCAGTACCGATTTCACAGATACGCAGTATTTT
TRBJ1-2 | NA | NA | TRBV7-2 | CASSLVRAGGYTF | TGTGCCAGCAGCTTAGTACGAGCGGGAGGCTACACCTTC
TRBJ1-3 | NA | NA | TRBV6-5 | CASSYSTWTNYGNTIYF | TGTGCCAGCAGTTACTCGACTTGGACAAACTATGGAAACACCATATATTTT
TRBJ2-6 | NA | many | TRBV24-1 | CATSEPADSGANVLTF | TGTGCCACCAGTGAACCCGCCGACTCTGGGGCCAACGTCCTGACTTTC